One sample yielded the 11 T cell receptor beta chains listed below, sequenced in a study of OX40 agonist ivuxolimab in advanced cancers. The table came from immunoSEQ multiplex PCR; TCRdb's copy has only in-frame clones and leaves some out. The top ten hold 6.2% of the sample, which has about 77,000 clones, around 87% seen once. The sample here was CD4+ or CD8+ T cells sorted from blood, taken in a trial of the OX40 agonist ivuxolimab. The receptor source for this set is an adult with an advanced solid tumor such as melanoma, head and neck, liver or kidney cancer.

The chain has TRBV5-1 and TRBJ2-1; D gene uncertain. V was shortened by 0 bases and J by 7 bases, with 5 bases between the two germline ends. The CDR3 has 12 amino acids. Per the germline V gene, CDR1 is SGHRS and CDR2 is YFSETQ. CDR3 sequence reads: CASSLARNEQFF. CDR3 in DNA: TGCGCCAGCAGCTTGGCCCGTAATGAGCAGTTCTTC.

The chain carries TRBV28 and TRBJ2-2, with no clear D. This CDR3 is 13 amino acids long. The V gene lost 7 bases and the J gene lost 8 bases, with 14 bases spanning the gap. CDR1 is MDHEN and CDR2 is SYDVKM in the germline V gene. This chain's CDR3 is CASKIGVRGELFF. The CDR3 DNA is TGTGCCAGCAAAATTGGGGTCAGGGGGGAGCTGTTTTTT.

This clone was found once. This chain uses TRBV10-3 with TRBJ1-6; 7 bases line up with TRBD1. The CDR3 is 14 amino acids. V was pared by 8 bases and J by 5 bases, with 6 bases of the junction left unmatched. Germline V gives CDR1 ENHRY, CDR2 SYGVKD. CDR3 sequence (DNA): TGTGCCATCCAAGGAGGGGGCGATAATTCACCCCTCCACTTT. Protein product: CAIQGGGDNSPLHF.

Here the CDR3 DNA reads TGTGCCAGCAGTTCGCTTGGACAGAACACTGAAGCTTTCTTT. This sequence encodes CASSSLGQNTEAFF. J is TRBJ1-1 and V is TRBV27, with D perhaps matching TRBD1 (5 bases). Trimming cost V 4 bases and J 1 base, with 10 bases left between them. The CDR3 length is 14 residues. CDR1 is MNHEY, CDR2 SMNVEV, per germline (reference sequence).

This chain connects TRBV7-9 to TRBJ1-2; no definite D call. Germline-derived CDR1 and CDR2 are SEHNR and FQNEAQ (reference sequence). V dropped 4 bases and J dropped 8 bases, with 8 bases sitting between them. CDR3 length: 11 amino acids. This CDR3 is CASSSRKGYTF. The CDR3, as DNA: TGTGCCAGCAGCTCACGGAAAGGCTACACCTTC.

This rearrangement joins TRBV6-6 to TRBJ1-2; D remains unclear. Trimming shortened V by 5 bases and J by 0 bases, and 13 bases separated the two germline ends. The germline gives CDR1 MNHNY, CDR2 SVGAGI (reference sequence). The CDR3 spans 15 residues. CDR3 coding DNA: TGTGCCAGCAGTCCTCTCTGGACGTCTAACTATGGCTACACCTTC. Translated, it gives CASSPLWTSNYGYTF.

CDR3: CASSLMETGELFF. As DNA, the CDR3 is TGTGCCAGCAGCTTAATGGAGACCGGGGAGCTGTTTTTT. The rearrangement joins TRBV7-9 to TRBJ2-2; D not certain. With 2 bases removed from V and 5 bases from J, the gap between germline ends came to 6 bases. The CDR3 is 13 residues long. The germline V gene encodes CDR1 SEHNR and CDR2 FQNEAQ (reference sequence).

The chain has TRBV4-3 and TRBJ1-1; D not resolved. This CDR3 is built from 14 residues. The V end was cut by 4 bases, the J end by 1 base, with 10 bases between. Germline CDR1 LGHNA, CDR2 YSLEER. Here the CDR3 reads CASSRSWGNTEAFF. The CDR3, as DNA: TGCGCCAGCAGCCGAAGTTGGGGGAACACTGAAGCTTTCTTT.

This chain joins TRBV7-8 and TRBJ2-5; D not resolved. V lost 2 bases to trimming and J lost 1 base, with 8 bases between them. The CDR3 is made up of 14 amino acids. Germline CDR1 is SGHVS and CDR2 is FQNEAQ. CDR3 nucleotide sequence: TGTGCCAGCAGCTTATTACGCAGCCAAGAGACCCAGTACTTC. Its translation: CASSLLRSQETQYF.

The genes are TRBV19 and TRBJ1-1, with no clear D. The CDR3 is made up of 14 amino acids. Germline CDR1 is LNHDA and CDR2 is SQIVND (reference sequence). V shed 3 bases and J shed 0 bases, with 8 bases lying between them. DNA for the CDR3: TGTGCCAGTAGTATCCCCCCCATGAACACTGAAGCTTTCTTT. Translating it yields CASSIPPMNTEAFF.

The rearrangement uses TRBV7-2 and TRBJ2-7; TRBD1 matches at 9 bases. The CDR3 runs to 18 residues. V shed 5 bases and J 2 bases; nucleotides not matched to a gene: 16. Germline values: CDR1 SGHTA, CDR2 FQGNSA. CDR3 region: CASSPRGTGLTRPYEQYF. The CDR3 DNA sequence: TGTGCCAGCAGCCCGAGAGGGACAGGGCTGACCCGGCCCTACGAGCAGTACTTC.